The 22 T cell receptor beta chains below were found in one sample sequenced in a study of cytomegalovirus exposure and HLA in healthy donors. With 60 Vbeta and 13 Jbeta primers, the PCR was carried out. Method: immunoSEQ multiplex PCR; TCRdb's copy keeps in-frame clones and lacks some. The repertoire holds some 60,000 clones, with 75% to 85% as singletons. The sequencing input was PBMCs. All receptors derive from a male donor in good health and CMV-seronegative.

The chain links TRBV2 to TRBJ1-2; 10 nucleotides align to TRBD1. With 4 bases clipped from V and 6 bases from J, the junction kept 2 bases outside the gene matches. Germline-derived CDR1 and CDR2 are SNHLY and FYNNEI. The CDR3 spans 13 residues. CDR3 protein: CASSGGTGDGYTF. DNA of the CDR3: TGTGCCAGCAGTGGAGGGACAGGGGATGGCTACACCTTC.

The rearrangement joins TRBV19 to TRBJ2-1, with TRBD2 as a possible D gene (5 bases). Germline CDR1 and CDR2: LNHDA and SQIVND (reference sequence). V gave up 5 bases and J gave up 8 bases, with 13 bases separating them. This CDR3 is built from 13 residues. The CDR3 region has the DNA TGTGCCAGTAGTCCCAGAGGGTCCCATGAGCAGTTCTTC. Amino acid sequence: CASSPRGSHEQFF. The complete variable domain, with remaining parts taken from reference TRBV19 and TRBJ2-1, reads DGGITQSPKYLFRKEGQNVTLSCEQNLNHDAMYWYRQDPGQGLRLIYYSQIVNDFQKGDIAEGYSVSREKKESFPLTVTSAQKNPTAFYLCASSPRGSHEQFFGPGTRLTVL.

In nucleotides, the CDR3 is TGTGCCAGCAGTTTACGACAGCGTAATGAAAAACTGTTTTTT. Its translation is CASSLRQRNEKLFF. The chain links TRBV6-5 to TRBJ1-4, with D possibly matching TRBD1 (5 bases). V lost 4 bases and J lost 4, with 10 bases in between. The CDR3 is 14 amino acids. The germline V gene encodes CDR1 MNHEY and CDR2 SVGAGI.

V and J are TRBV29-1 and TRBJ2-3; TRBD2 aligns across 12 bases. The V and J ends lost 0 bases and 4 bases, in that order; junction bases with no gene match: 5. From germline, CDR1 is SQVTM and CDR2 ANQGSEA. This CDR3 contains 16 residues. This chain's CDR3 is CSVEDLPSGGADTQYF. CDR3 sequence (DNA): TGCAGCGTTGAAGATCTACCTAGCGGGGGGGCAGATACGCAGTATTTT.

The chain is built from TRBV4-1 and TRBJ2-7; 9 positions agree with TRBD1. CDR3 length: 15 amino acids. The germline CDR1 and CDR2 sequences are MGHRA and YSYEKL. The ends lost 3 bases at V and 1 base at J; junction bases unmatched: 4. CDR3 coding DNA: TGCGCCAGCAGCCAGGGACAGGGTCTATCCTACGAGCAGTACTTC. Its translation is CASSQGQGLSYEQYF.

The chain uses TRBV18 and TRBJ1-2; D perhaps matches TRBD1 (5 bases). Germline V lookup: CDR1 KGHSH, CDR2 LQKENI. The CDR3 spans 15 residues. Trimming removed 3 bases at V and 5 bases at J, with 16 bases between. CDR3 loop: CASSPGGERGYGYTF. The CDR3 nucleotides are TGTGCCAGCTCACCGGGAGGGGAGCGAGGGTATGGCTACACCTTC.

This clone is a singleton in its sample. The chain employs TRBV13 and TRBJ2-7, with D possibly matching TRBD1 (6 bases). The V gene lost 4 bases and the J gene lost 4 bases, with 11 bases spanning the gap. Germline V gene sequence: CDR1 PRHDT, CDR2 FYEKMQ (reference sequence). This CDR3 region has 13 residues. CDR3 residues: CASSSTGPYEQYF. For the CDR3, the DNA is TGTGCCAGCAGCTCAACAGGGCCTTACGAGCAGTACTTC.

CDR3 in amino acids: CAISEQLANSYEQYF. The CDR3 DNA sequence: TGTGCCATCAGTGAACAATTAGCGAACTCCTACGAGCAGTACTTC. The gene calls are TRBV10-3 and TRBJ2-7, with D maybe TRBD2 (5 bases). The CDR3 extends over 15 amino acids. Germline assignment: CDR1 ENHRY and CDR2 SYGVKD. Between the trimmed V and J ends, which lost 3 bases and 0 bases, there was a span of 12 bases.

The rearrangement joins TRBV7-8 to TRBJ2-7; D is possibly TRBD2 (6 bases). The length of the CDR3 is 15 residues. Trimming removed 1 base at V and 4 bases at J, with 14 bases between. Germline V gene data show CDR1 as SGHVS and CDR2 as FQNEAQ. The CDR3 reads CASSLVGEAGYEQYF. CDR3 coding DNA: TGTGCCAGCAGCTTAGTGGGTGAGGCGGGGTACGAGCAGTACTTC.

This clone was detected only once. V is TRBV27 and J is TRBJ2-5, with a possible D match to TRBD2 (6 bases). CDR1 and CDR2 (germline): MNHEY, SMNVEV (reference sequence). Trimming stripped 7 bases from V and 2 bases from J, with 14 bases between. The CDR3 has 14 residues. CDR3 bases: TGTGCCAGCAACGCGGGACTGACACAAGAGACCCAGTACTTC. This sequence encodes CASNAGLTQETQYF.

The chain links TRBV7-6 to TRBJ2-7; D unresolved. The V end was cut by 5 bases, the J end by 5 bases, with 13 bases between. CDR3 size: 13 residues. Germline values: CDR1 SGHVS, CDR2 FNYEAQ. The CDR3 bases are TGTGCCAGCAGCCCTGGGCCCCGCGACGAGCAGTACTTC. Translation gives CASSPGPRDEQYF.

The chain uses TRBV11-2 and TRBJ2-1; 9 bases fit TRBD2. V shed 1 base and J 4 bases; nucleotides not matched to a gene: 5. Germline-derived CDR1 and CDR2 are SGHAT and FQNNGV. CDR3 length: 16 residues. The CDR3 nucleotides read TGTGCCAGCAGCTTAGGGGCGGGGGGGGAATACAATGAGCAGTTCTTC. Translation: CASSLGAGGEYNEQFF.

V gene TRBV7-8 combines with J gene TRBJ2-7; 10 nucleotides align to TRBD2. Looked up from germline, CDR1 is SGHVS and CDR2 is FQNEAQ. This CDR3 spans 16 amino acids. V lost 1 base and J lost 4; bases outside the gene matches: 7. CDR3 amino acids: CASSLVSGLAVYEQYF. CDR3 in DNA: TGTGCCAGCAGCTTAGTTTCAGGACTAGCGGTTTACGAGCAGTACTTC.

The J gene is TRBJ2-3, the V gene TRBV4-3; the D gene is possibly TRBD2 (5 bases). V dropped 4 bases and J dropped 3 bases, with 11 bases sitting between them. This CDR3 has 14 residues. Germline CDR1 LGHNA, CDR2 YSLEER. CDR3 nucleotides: TGCGCCAGCAGCCCGGGGATGGGGACAGATACGCAGTATTTT. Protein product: CASSPGMGTDTQYF.

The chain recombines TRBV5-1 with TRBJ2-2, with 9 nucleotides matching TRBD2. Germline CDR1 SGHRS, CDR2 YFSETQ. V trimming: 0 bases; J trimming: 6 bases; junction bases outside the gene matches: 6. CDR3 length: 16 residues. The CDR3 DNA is TGCGCCAGCAGCTTGGTTGGCGGGGGGGCCCCCGGGGAGCTGTTTTTT. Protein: CASSLVGGGAPGELFF. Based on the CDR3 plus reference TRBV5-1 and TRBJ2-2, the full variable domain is KAGVTQTPRYLIKTRGQQVTLSCSPISGHRSVSWYQQTPGQGLQFLFEYFSETQRNKGNFPGRFSGRQFSNSRSEMNVSTLELGDSALYLCASSLVGGGAPGELFFGEGSRLTVL.

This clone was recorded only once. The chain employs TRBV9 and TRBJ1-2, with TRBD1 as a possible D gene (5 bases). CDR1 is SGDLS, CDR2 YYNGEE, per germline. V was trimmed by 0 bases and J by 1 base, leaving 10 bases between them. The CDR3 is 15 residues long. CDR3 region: CASSVAGLSNYGYTF. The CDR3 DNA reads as TGTGCCAGCAGCGTAGCAGGGCTGAGTAACTATGGCTACACCTTC.

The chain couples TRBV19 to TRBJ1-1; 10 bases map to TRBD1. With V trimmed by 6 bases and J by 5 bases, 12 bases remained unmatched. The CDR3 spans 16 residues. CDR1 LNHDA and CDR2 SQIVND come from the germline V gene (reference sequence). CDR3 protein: CASRVIRDRGGTEAFF. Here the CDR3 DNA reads TGTGCCAGTAGGGTAATCCGGGACAGGGGCGGTACTGAAGCTTTCTTT. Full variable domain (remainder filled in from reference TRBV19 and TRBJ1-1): DGGITQSPKYLFRKEGQNVTLSCEQNLNHDAMYWYRQDPGQGLRLIYYSQIVNDFQKGDIAEGYSVSREKKESFPLTVTSAQKNPTAFYLCASRVIRDRGGTEAFFGQGTRLTVV.

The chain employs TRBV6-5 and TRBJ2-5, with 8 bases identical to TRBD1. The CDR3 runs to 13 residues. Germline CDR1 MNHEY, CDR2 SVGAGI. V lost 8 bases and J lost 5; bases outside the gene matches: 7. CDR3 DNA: TGTGCCAGCTTAGGACAGGGCCGGGAGACCCAGTACTTC. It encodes CASLGQGRETQYF.

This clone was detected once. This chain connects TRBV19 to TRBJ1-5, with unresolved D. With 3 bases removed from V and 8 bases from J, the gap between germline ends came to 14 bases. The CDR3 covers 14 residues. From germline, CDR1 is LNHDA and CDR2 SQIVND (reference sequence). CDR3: CASSMAWEGKPQHF. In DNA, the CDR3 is TGTGCCAGTAGTATGGCTTGGGAGGGCAAGCCCCAGCATTTT. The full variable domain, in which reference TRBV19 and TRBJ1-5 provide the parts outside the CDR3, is DGGITQSPKYLFRKEGQNVTLSCEQNLNHDAMYWYRQDPGQGLRLIYYSQIVNDFQKGDIAEGYSVSREKKESFPLTVTSAQKNPTAFYLCASSMAWEGKPQHFGDGTRLSIL.

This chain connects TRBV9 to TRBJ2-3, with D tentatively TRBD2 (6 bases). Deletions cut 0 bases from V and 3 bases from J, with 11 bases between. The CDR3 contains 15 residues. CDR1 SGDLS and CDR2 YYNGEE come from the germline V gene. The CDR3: CASSVDLGGTDTQYF. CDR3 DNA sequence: TGTGCCAGCAGCGTAGATTTGGGGGGTACAGATACGCAGTATTTT.

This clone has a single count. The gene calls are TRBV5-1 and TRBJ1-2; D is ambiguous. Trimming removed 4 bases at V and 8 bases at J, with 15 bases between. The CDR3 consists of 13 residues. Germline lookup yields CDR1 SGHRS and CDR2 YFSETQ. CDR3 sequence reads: CASSETGLQGYTF. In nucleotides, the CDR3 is TGCGCCAGCAGCGAGACGGGGTTACAAGGCTACACCTTC.

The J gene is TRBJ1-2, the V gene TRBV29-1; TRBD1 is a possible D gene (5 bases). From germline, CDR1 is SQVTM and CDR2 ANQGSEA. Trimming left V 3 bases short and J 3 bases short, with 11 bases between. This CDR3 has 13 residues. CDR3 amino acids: CSVEGGFDYGYTF. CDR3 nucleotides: TGCAGCGTTGAGGGGGGTTTTGACTATGGCTACACCTTC. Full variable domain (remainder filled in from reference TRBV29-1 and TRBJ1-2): SAVISQKPSRDICQRGTSLTIQCQVDSQVTMMFWYRQQPGQSLTLIATANQGSEATYESGFVIDKFPISRPNLTFSTLTVSNMSPEDSSIYLCSVEGGFDYGYTFGSGTRLTVV.